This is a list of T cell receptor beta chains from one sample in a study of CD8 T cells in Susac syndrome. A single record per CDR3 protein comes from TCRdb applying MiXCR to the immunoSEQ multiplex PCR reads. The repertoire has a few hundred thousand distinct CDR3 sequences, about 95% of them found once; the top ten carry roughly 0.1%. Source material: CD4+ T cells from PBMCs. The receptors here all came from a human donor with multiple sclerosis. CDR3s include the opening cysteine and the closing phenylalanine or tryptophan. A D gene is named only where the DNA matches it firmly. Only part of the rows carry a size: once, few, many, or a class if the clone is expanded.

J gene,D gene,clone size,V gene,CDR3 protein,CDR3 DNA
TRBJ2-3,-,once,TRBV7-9,CASKGLADTQYF,TGTGCCAGCAAGGGACTCGCAGATACGCAGTATTTT
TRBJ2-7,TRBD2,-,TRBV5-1,CASSATSVSYEQYF,TGCGCCAGCAGTGCGACTAGCGTCTCCTACGAGCAGTACTTC
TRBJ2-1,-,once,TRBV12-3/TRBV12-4,CASSPRRSYNEQFF,TGTGCCAGCAGTCCCCGCCGGTCCTACAATGAGCAGTTCTTC
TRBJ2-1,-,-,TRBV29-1,CSVSGARGNYNEQFF,TGCAGCGTTTCTGGCGCTAGAGGGAACTACAATGAGCAGTTCTTC
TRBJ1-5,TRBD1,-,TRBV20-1,CSASGQGGDYGNQPQHF,TGCAGTGCTAGTGGGCAGGGGGGGGACTATGGCAATCAGCCCCAGCATTTT
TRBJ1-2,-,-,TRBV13,CASRRGGPNYGYTF,TGTGCCAGCAGGCGGGGGGGGCCCAACTATGGCTACACCTTC
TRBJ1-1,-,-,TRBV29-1,CSVKGLTVNTEAFF,TGCAGCGTCAAGGGATTGACGGTAAACACTGAAGCTTTCTTT
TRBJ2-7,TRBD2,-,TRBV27,CASSFGTSGRHPYEQYF,TGTGCCAGCAGTTTCGGGACTAGCGGGCGTCACCCCTACGAGCAGTACTTC
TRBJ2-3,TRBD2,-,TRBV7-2,CASTPQRGGITDTQYF,TGTGCCAGCACCCCCCAGCGGGGGGGCATCACAGATACGCAGTATTTT
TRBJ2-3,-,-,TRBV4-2,CASSQTGTPSTDTQYF,TGTGCCAGCAGCCAAACCGGGACACCGAGCACAGATACGCAGTATTTT
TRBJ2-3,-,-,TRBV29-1,CSVAGRPDTQYF,TGCAGCGTTGCGGGGCGCCCAGATACGCAGTATTTT
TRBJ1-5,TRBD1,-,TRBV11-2,CASSLPMAGGSQPQHF,TGTGCCAGCAGCTTACCCATGGCAGGGGGGAGTCAGCCCCAGCATTTT
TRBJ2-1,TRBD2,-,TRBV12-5,CASGGLAGRLDNEQFF,TGTGCTAGTGGCGGATTAGCGGGGAGACTTGACAATGAGCAGTTCTTC
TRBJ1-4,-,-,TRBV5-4,CASSPHGGSSGEKLFF,TGTGCCAGCAGCCCACACGGCGGTAGTAGCGGTGAAAAACTGTTTTTT
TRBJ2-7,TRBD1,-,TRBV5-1,CASSLTGARYEQYF,TGCGCCAGCAGCTTGACAGGGGCCAGGTACGAGCAGTACTTC
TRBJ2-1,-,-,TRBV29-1,CSVPGPDRLPWNEQFF,TGCAGCGTTCCCGGACCCGACAGGCTGCCTTGGAATGAGCAGTTCTTC
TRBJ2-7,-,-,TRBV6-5,CASSYDALTYEQYF,TGTGCCAGCAGTTACGACGCCCTCACCTACGAGCAGTACTTC
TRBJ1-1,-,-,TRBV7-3,CASSPRPGGTEAFF,TGTGCCAGCAGCCCCAGGCCCGGGGGGACTGAAGCTTTCTTT
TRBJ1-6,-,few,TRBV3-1,CASSQGPSPLHF,TGTGCCAGCAGCCAAGGTCCCTCACCCCTCCACTTT
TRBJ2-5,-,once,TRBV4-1,CASSRLVRETQYF,TGCGCCAGCAGCCGGCTAGTTAGAGAGACCCAGTACTTC
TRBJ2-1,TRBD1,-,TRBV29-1,CSVLKQGASSYNEQFF,TGCAGCGTTTTAAAACAGGGGGCGAGCTCCTACAATGAGCAGTTCTTC
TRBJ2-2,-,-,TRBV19,CASSPEGGFTGELFF,TGTGCCAGTAGTCCAGAAGGGGGGTTCACCGGGGAGCTGTTTTTT
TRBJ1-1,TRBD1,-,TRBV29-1,CSVESDRMNTEAFF,TGCAGCGTTGAGTCGGACAGGATGAACACTGAAGCTTTCTTT
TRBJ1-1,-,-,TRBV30,CAWGGRTTEAFF,TGTGCCTGGGGCGGGAGGACCACTGAAGCTTTCTTT